This TCR beta chain originates from a study of cytomegalovirus exposure and HLA in healthy donors. The study's findings and limits: Association of a missense DCLRE1C variant with TCR beta V- and J-gene trimming was reported in a later analysis.

In this sample, this clone turned up once. Its antigen is undetermined. Primers for the PCR totalled 60 Vbeta and 13 Jbeta. TCRdb keeps only in-frame clones here, not all; method: immunoSEQ multiplex PCR. Of about 98,000 clones in the sample, around 86% were seen once. V lost 2 bases, J lost 1 base, and 8 bases stayed unmatched. The CDR3 totals 16 residues. Germline V gene data show CDR1 as SQVTM and CDR2 as ANQGSEA. The sequence came from a female donor in good health and CMV-seropositive. The V and J genes are TRBV29-1 and TRBJ2-3; 8 nucleotides line up with TRBD2. The source material was PBMCs. The DNA for the CDR3 is TGCAGCGTTGAACTTAGTGAAGCGGGAGGCACAGATACGCAGTATTTT. Protein product: CSVELSEAGGTDTQYF.